Following are 8 T cell receptor beta chains from one sample sequenced in a study of OX40 agonist ivuxolimab in advanced cancers. Sequenced by immunoSEQ multiplex PCR; TCRdb stores in-frame clones only, minus some. The sample holds about 73,000 clones, about nine tenths seen once. Sample: CD4+ or CD8+ T cells sorted from blood, taken in a trial of the OX40 agonist ivuxolimab. The receptors stem from an adult with an advanced solid tumor such as melanoma, head and neck, liver or kidney cancer.

The chain joins TRBV6-1 to TRBJ1-5; TRBD1 matches at 8 bases. The CDR3 totals 14 residues. The germline CDR1 and CDR2 sequences are MNHNS and SASEGT. The junction had 6 bases not matched to a gene; V was cut back by 7 bases and J by 4 bases. Written as DNA, the CDR3 is TGTGCCAGCACCCAGGGGGCGATTAATCAGCCCCAGCATTTT. It codes for CASTQGAINQPQHF.

The chain has TRBV30 and TRBJ1-5, with 7 bases aligning to TRBD1. V dropped 2 bases and J dropped 2; count of bases not matched to a gene: 6. The CDR3 runs 15 residues. Per germline, CDR1 GTSNPN and CDR2 SVGIG (reference sequence). CDR3 region: CAWSHGDSRNQPQHF. The CDR3, as DNA: TGTGCCTGGAGTCACGGGGACAGCCGCAATCAGCCCCAGCATTTT.

CDR3 amino acids: CASSLTQGAGYTF. In DNA form, the CDR3 reads TGTGCCAGCAGCCTAACCCAGGGGGCCGGCTACACCTTC. The chain has TRBV7-6 and TRBJ1-2, with TRBD1 identical over 8 bases. CDR1 and CDR2 from the germline V gene are SGHVS and FNYEAQ. The CDR3 has 13 residues. V trimming: 5 bases; J trimming: 8 bases; junction bases outside the gene matches: 7.

A note on this clone: The CDR3 end shows no conserved phenylalanine or tryptophan, and so a read error is likely. The chain employs TRBV28 and TRBJ2-7, with a possible D match to TRBD1 (6 bases). Deletions cut 5 bases from V and 6 bases from J, with 17 bases between. Per germline, CDR1 MDHEN and CDR2 SYDVKM. The CDR3 has 14 residues. CDR3 loop: CASSPRTVLREQYY. The CDR3, as DNA: TGTGCCAGCAGTCCCCGGACAGTACTACGCGAGCAGTACTAC.

This clone was found once. The chain uses TRBV4-1 and TRBJ2-3; TRBD2 matches at 11 bases. The ends lost 3 bases at V and 5 bases at J; junction bases unmatched: 10. The CDR3 spans 17 residues. Germline-derived CDR1 and CDR2 are MGHRA and YSYEKL. The CDR3 DNA reads as TGCGCCAGCAGCCAGGCTCCTAGCGGGGGGCCGGGAGATACGCAGTATTTT. It encodes CASSQAPSGGPGDTQYF.

The J gene is TRBJ2-2, the V gene TRBV6-1; 8 nucleotides match TRBD1. The junction had 8 bases not matched to a gene; V was cut back by 6 bases and J by 5 bases. This CDR3 is built from 15 residues. The germline CDR1 and CDR2 sequences are MNHNS and SASEGT. The CDR3 coding sequence is TGTGCCAGCAGACCGGGACAGGCCGGAACCGGGGAGCTGTTTTTT. Its translation is CASRPGQAGTGELFF.

V usage is TRBV5-1 and J usage is TRBJ1-2; TRBD1 matches 10 bases. Per the germline V gene, CDR1 is SGHRS and CDR2 is YFSETQ. Trimming cost V 4 bases and J 5 bases; bases outside gene matches: 11. There are 16 residues in the CDR3. CDR3 loop: CASSNPTGGGVYGYTF. DNA of the CDR3: TGCGCCAGCAGCAACCCGACAGGGGGCGGTGTATATGGCTACACCTTC.

This clone was found a few times. J is TRBJ1-2 and V is TRBV5-1; TRBD1 matches at 11 bases. The CDR3 contains 14 residues. In germline, CDR1 is SGHRS, CDR2 YFSETQ. The junction had 5 bases not matched to a gene; V was cut back by 4 bases and J by 6 bases. The CDR3 sequence is CASSPRTGGNGYTF. The CDR3 DNA reads TGCGCCAGCAGCCCGAGGACAGGGGGCAATGGCTACACCTTC.